These 20 T cell receptor beta chains were all obtained from the same sample, sequenced in a study of Ad26.COV2.S vaccination and SARS-CoV-2 variants. Treatment of the sample: some 19 received Ad26.COV2.S at low or high dose, single or two shots; 5 received placebo; per-sample allocation not given. At day 63 after the first vaccine or placebo injection, samples were drawn. Clones were read by immunoSEQ multiplex PCR, and TCRdb kept only the in-frame ones, dropping some. This sample has around 300,000 clones; 75% to 90% occur once, and the top ten carry 5%. The starting material was peripheral blood, obtained in a trial of Ad26.COV2.S vaccine versus placebo. The receptors stem from a person aged 18-60 years who received the Ad26.COV2.S COVID-19 vaccine or a placebo.

This chain joins TRBV7-2 and TRBJ2-1; D gene unclear. In germline, CDR1 is SGHTA, CDR2 FQGNSA. Trimming shortened V by 5 bases and J by 1 base, and 9 bases separated the two germline ends. The CDR3 extends over 14 amino acids. The CDR3 nucleotides read TGTGCCAGCAGCCCGCAGGATTCCTACAATGAGCAGTTCTTC. Translated: CASSPQDSYNEQFF. Drawing the rest from reference TRBV7-2 and TRBJ2-1, the complete variable domain is GAGVSQSPSNKVTEKGKDVELRCDPISGHTALYWYRQSLGQGLEFLIYFQGNSAPDKSGLPSDRFSAERTGGSVSTLTIQRTQQEDSAVYLCASSPQDSYNEQFFGPGTRLTVL.

CDR3 protein: CASSHFRTSATYEQYF. The DNA for the CDR3 is TGCGCCAGCAGTCATTTCCGGACTAGCGCGACCTACGAGCAGTACTTC. The rearrangement links TRBV23-1 to TRBJ2-7; 9 nucleotides align to TRBD2. TRBV23-1 is designated an ORF whose function remains uncertain. This CDR3 has 16 amino acids. V shed 3 bases, J shed 2 bases, and the junction held 8 bases outside the gene matches.

The chain joins TRBV5-5 to TRBJ2-5; 9 bases map to TRBD1. This CDR3 region has 17 residues. CDR1 and CDR2 (germline): SGHKS, YYEKEE (reference sequence). With V trimmed by 0 bases and J by 3 bases, 9 bases remained unmatched. In DNA form, the CDR3 reads TGTGCCAGCAGCTTGGCTCAGGGGACAGGGTGGAAAGAGACCCAGTACTTC. It specifies CASSLAQGTGWKETQYF.

This clone was detected only a few times. This sequence joins TRBV27 and TRBJ2-7, with D possibly matching TRBD1 (5 bases). The CDR3 is 12 residues long. Between the trimmed V and J ends, which lost 5 bases and 3 bases, there was a span of 8 bases. CDR1 and CDR2 from the germline V gene are MNHEY and SMNVEV (reference sequence). The CDR3 nucleotides are TGTGCCAGCAGTGACAGCGACTACGAGCAGTACTTC. It specifies CASSDSDYEQYF.

This rearrangement joins TRBV2 to TRBJ1-2; D gene ambiguous. This CDR3 spans 13 amino acids. The V end lost 8 bases, the J end lost 3 bases, and 13 bases lay between the germline ends. Germline V lookup: CDR1 SNHLY, CDR2 FYNNEI. The CDR3 reads CASCVINDYGYTF. CDR3 nucleotides: TGTGCCAGCTGCGTGATAAACGACTATGGCTACACCTTC.

This sequence joins TRBV28 and TRBJ1-2, with 11 bases matching TRBD1. Trimming removed 3 bases from V and 8 bases from J; junction bases left unmatched: 11. Germline CDR1 and CDR2: MDHEN and SYDVKM. This CDR3 region has 16 residues. CDR3 in amino acids: CASSFAPRTGGRGYTF. The CDR3 bases are TGTGCCAGCAGTTTCGCCCCACGGACAGGGGGCCGGGGCTACACCTTC.

This clone was found a few times. The CDR3 here is CASRSRETNTGELFF. Written as DNA, the CDR3 is TGTGCCAGCAGGTCGAGAGAAACGAACACCGGGGAGCTGTTTTTT. The chain joins TRBV2 to TRBJ2-2, with D unclear. This CDR3 spans 15 amino acids. Trimming took 6 bases from V and 0 from J, leaving 11 bases between them. Germline V CDR1 and CDR2: SNHLY, FYNNEI.

This chain connects TRBV5-6 to TRBJ2-3; no clear D gene. Trimming removed 0 bases from V and 5 bases from J, with 4 bases in between. Per germline, CDR1 SGHDT and CDR2 YYEEEE. The CDR3 runs to 12 residues. The CDR3 region is CASSLGLDTQYF. The CDR3 coding sequence is TGTGCCAGCAGCTTGGGGTTAGATACGCAGTATTTT.

The chain combines TRBV7-8 with TRBJ1-2; 7 bases are shared with TRBD1. This CDR3 comprises 14 residues. V was clipped by 4 bases and J by 5 bases; unmatched bases: 7. Germline CDR1 SGHVS, CDR2 FQNEAQ. CDR3 protein: CASSSTGAGYGYTF. The CDR3 DNA sequence: TGTGCCAGCAGCTCTACAGGGGCTGGGTATGGCTACACCTTC.

The chain links TRBV11-2 to TRBJ2-1, with 8 bases lining up with TRBD1. This CDR3 spans 14 amino acids. Trimming cost V 5 bases and J 8 bases; bases outside gene matches: 8. Per germline, CDR1 SGHAT and CDR2 FQNNGV. The CDR3 sequence is CASSLDRARDEQFF. The DNA for the CDR3 is TGTGCCAGCAGCCTGGACAGGGCTAGGGATGAGCAGTTCTTC.

The chain joins TRBV29-1 to TRBJ2-3, with TRBD1 as a possible D gene (6 bases). The germline V and J ends were trimmed by 4 bases and 0 bases, with 14 bases remaining between them. The CDR3 runs 15 residues. Germline V gene data show CDR1 as SQVTM and CDR2 as ANQGSEA. For the CDR3, the DNA is TGCAGCGTTGTTGTGACAGGACCTAGCACAGATACGCAGTATTTT. Residues: CSVVVTGPSTDTQYF.

In this sample, this clone turned up many times. V is TRBV5-1 and J is TRBJ2-7; D ambiguous. The CDR3 is 13 amino acids. Germline V lookup: CDR1 SGHRS, CDR2 YFSETQ. Trimming took 4 bases from V and 4 from J, leaving 12 bases between them. The CDR3 loop reads CASSPKADYEQYF. CDR3 DNA sequence: TGCGCCAGCAGCCCAAAGGCGGATTACGAGCAGTACTTC.

The chain uses TRBV15 and TRBJ2-1; a possible D gene is TRBD1 (5 bases). This CDR3 contains 15 residues. The V end lost 3 bases, the J end lost 4 bases, and 13 bases lay between the germline ends. Germline V gene data show CDR1 as LNHNV and CDR2 as YYDKDF (reference sequence). CDR3 nucleotide sequence: TGTGCCACCAGCAGGGATTCAGGGAATTACAATGAGCAGTTCTTC. Encoded protein: CATSRDSGNYNEQFF.

The chain links TRBV4-3 to TRBJ1-3; TRBD1 is a possible D gene (5 bases). The V end lost 0 bases, the J end lost 0 bases, and 12 bases lay between the germline ends. Germline V lookup: CDR1 LGHNA, CDR2 YSLEER. The CDR3 length is 17 residues. CDR3 nucleotide sequence: TGCGCCAGCAGCCAAGATTGGCGACAGAACTCTGGAAACACCATATATTTT. Amino acids: CASSQDWRQNSGNTIYF.

J is TRBJ2-7 and V is TRBV28; the D gene is possibly TRBD1 (6 bases). V dropped 5 bases and J dropped 2 bases, with 19 bases sitting between them. Germline CDR1 reads MDHEN; CDR2 reads SYDVKM. The CDR3 is made up of 16 amino acids. CDR3 nucleotide sequence: TGTGCCAGCAGTCGGGTACAGACAGGAGCTCCCTACGAGCAGTACTTC. Translation gives CASSRVQTGAPYEQYF.

The chain combines TRBV24-1 with TRBJ2-1, with a possible D match to TRBD2 (5 bases). The CDR3 totals 13 residues. CDR1 is KGHDR and CDR2 is SFDVKD in the germline V gene. The V end lost 5 bases, the J end lost 2 bases, and 6 bases lay between the germline ends. The CDR3 nucleotides read TGTGCCACCAGTGTCGGGACCTACAATGAGCAGTTCTTC. As protein: CATSVGTYNEQFF.

The chain is built from TRBV9 and TRBJ2-4; weak D call: TRBD2 (7 bases). Germline V gene sequence: CDR1 SGDLS, CDR2 YYNGEE. The CDR3 runs 17 residues. V was shortened by 0 bases and J by 2 bases, with 15 bases between the two germline ends. Written as DNA, the CDR3 is TGTGCCAGCAGCGTAGCTTCGGGGGGCGCATCCAAAAACATTCAGTACTTC. It specifies CASSVASGGASKNIQYF.

The chain couples TRBV9 to TRBJ2-3, with TRBD2 matching over 11 bases. Unmatched junction bases numbered 4, after V lost 0 bases and J lost 1 base. CDR1 is SGDLS, CDR2 YYNGEE, per germline. The CDR3 spans 17 residues. The CDR3 here is CASSVVATSGGTDTQYF. CDR3 bases: TGTGCCAGCAGCGTAGTGGCGACTAGCGGGGGCACAGATACGCAGTATTTT. Looking up the rest from reference TRBV9 and TRBJ2-3 gives the full variable domain: DSGVTQTPKHLITATGQRVTLRCSPRSGDLSVYWYQQSLDQGLQFLIQYYNGEERAKGNILERFSAQQFPDLHSELNLSSLELGDSALYFCASSVVATSGGTDTQYFGPGTRLTVL.

This clone has only a few counts. This chain joins TRBV12-1 and TRBJ2-1. TRBV12-1 is annotated as a pseudogene. The CDR3 length is 15 residues. The CDR3 protein is CASSFAQIVIGEQFF. CDR3 bases: TGTGCCAGCAGCTTTGCCCAGATAGTTATAGGTGAGCAGTTCTTC.

This chain connects TRBV29-1 to TRBJ1-1; maybe TRBD1 (5 bases). V was cut by 1 base and J by 5 bases, with 8 bases left in between. Per the germline V gene, CDR1 is SQVTM and CDR2 is ANQGSEA. The CDR3 runs 12 residues. CDR3 amino acids: CSVEGWGTEAFF. The CDR3 DNA reads TGCAGCGTTGAAGGTTGGGGGACTGAAGCTTTCTTT.